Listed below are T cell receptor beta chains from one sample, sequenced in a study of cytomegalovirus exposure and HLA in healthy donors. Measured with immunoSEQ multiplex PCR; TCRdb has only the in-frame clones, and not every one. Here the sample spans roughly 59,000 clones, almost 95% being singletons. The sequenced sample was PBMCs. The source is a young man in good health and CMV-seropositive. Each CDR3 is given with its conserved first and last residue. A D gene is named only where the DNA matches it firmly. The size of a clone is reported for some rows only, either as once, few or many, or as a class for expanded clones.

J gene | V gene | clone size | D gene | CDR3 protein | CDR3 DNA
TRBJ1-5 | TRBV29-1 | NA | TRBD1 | CSVRDRGEAQHF | TGCAGCGTGAGGGACAGGGGAGAGGCCCAGCATTTT
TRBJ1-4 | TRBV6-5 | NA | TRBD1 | CASSYAWTGSNEKLFF | TGTGCCAGCAGTTACGCCTGGACAGGCTCTAATGAAAAACTGTTTTTT
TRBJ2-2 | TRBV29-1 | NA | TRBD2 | CSVEDLSSGRPGELFF | TGCAGCGTTGAAGATCTTTCTAGCGGGAGACCGGGGGAGCTGTTTTTT
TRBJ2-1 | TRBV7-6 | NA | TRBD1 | CASSLGGGQANSYNEQFF | TGTGCCAGCAGCTTAGGTGGGGGACAGGCCAACTCCTACAATGAGCAGTTCTTC
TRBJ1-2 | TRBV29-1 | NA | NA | CSGGGDNYGYTF | TGCAGCGGAGGGGGGGACAACTATGGCTACACCTTC
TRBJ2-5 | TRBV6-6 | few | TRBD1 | CASSYRTGGETQYF | TGTGCCAGCAGTTACCGGACAGGGGGAGAGACCCAGTACTTC
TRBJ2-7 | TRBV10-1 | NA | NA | CASSPTSGSEQYF | TGCGCCAGTTCCCCCACCTCAGGTTCGGAGCAGTACTTC
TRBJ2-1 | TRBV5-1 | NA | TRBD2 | CASSTGLAGARSWNEQFF | TGCGCCAGCAGTACGGGACTAGCGGGTGCGCGTAGTTGGAATGAGCAGTTCTTC
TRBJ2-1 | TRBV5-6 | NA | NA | CASSWASGVQKFF | TGTGCCAGCAGCTGGGCATCAGGGGTCCAGAAGTTCTTC
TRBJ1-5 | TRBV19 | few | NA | CASSWNGLRGDQPQHF | TGTGCCAGTAGCTGGAACGGTCTTCGGGGAGATCAGCCCCAGCATTTT
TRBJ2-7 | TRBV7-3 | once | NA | CASSPSGDNSYEQYF | TGTGCCAGCAGCCCCTCCGGGGACAACTCCTACGAGCAGTACTTC
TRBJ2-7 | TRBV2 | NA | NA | CASKRTESYEQYF | TGTGCCAGCAAGAGGACAGAAAGCTACGAGCAGTACTTC
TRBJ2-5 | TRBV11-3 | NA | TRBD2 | CASSLGGGDETQYF | TGTGCCAGCAGCTTAGGGGGGGGAGACGAGACCCAGTACTTC
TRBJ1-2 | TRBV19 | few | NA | CASSMGPYSDYGYTF | TGTGCCAGTAGTATGGGCCCGTACTCTGACTATGGCTACACCTTC
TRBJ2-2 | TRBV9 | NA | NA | CASSVGSRGANTGELFF | TGTGCCAGCAGCGTAGGGTCTCGGGGAGCCAACACCGGGGAGCTGTTTTTT
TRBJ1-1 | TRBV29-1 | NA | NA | CSVNDNLMNTEAFF | TGCAGCGTGAACGACAACCTCATGAACACTGAAGCTTTCTTT
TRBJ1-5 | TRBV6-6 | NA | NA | CASSYSLGSEVQPQHF | TGTGCCAGCAGTTACAGTTTGGGTTCGGAGGTTCAGCCCCAGCATTTT
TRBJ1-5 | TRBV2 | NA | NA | CASSEAVGTRVPQHF | TGTGCCAGCAGTGAAGCCGTCGGGACTCGTGTGCCCCAGCATTTT
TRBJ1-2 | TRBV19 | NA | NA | CASSIYFANYGYTF | TGTGCCAGTAGTATATATTTCGCTAACTATGGCTACACCTTC
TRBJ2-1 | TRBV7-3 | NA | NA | CASSFALQAGSYNEQFF | TGTGCCAGCAGCTTTGCGCTTCAGGCCGGGAGTTACAATGAGCAGTTCTTC
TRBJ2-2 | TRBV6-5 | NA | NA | CASSLTGELFF | TGTGCCAGCAGTTTAACCGGGGAGCTGTTTTTT
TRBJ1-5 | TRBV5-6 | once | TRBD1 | CASSLTGAQPQHF | TGTGCCAGCAGCTTAACAGGGGCCCAGCCCCAGCATTTT
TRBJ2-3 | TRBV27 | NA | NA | CASSLWSGSADTQYF | TGTGCCAGCAGTTTATGGTCAGGGTCTGCAGATACGCAGTATTTT
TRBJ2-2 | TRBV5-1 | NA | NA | CASSLEGVASRELFF | TGCGCCAGCAGCTTGGAGGGCGTTGCTAGCAGGGAGCTGTTTTTT
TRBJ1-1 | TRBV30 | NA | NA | CAWGGRGKAFF | TGTGCCTGGGGTGGAAGGGGAAAGGCTTTCTTT
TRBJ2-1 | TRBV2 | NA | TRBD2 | CASSEGAGGLNEQFF | TGTGCCAGCAGTGAAGGGGCGGGAGGGTTAAATGAGCAGTTCTTC
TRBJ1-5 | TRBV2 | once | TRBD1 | CASRKDRDSNQPQHF | TGTGCCAGCAGGAAAGACAGGGATAGCAATCAGCCCCAGCATTTT
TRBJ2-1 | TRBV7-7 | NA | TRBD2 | CASSSSGAYNEQFF | TGTGCTAGCAGCTCTAGCGGAGCGTACAATGAGCAGTTCTTC
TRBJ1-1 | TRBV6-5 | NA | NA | CASSEYREAFF | TGTGCCAGCAGTGAGTACAGGGAGGCTTTCTTT
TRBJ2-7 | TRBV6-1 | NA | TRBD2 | CASSEGASGSVGEQYF | TGTGCCAGCAGTGAGGGGGCTAGCGGGAGCGTCGGAGAGCAGTACTTC
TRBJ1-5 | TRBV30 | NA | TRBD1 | CAWSPIGQGGNQPQHF | TGTGCCTGGAGTCCCATTGGACAGGGGGGCAATCAGCCCCAGCATTTT
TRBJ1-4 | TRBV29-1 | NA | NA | CSVGAGGGEKLFF | TGCAGCGTTGGCGCGGGGGGCGGTGAAAAACTGTTTTTT
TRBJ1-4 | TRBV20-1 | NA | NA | CSASEWEKLFF | TGCAGTGCTAGCGAGTGGGAAAAACTGTTTTTT
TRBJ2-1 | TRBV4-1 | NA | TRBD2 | CASSQEETSVAYNEQFF | TGCGCCAGCAGCCAAGAAGAGACTAGCGTGGCCTACAATGAGCAGTTCTTC
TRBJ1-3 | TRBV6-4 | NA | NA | CASSEAPDRYSGNTIYF | TGTGCCAGCAGTGAGGCCCCCGACAGATACTCTGGAAACACCATATATTTT
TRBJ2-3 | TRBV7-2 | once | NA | CASSLKFGGTKDTQYF | TGTGCCAGCAGCTTAAAGTTCGGCGGGACGAAAGATACGCAGTATTTT
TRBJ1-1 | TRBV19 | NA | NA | CASERGEEGTEAFF | TGTGCCAGTGAGCGCGGGGAAGAGGGGACTGAAGCTTTCTTT
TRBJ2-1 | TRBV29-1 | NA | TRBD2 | CSATGLAVSNEQFF | TGCAGCGCAACGGGACTAGCGGTTTCGAATGAGCAGTTCTTC
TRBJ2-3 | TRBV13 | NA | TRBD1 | CASSPRRTGGPGSAQYF | TGTGCCAGCAGCCCCCGGCGGACAGGGGGCCCGGGATCGGCGCAGTATTTT
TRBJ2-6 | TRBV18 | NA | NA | CASSPPIAGPGANVLTF | TGTGCCAGCTCACCACCGATTGCGGGACCCGGGGCCAACGTCCTGACTTTC
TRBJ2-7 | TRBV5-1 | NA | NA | CASRTGGASYEQYF | TGCGCCAGCAGAACAGGCGGAGCCTCCTACGAGCAGTACTTC
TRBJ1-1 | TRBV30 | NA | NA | CAWTEVTEAFF | TGTGCCTGGACCGAGGTCACTGAAGCTTTCTTT
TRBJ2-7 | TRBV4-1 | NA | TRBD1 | CASSRPNRQGRDEQYF | TGCGCCAGCAGCCGGCCCAACCGACAGGGTCGGGACGAGCAGTACTTC
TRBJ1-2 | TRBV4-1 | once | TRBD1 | CASSHPAGTGGRGYTF | TGCGCCAGCAGCCATCCCGCCGGGACAGGGGGGAGAGGCTACACCTTC
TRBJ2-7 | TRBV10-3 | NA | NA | CASMPPGVCTYEQYF | TGTGCCTCCATGCCTCCAGGGGTTTGTACCTACGAGCAGTACTTC
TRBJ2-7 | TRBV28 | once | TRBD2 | CASSPVGIAGAYEQYF | TGTGCCAGCAGTCCGGTCGGGATAGCGGGAGCGTACGAGCAGTACTTC
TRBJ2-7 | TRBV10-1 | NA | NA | CASSTGRGFDEQYF | TGCGCCAGCAGTACGGGCAGGGGTTTCGACGAGCAGTACTTC
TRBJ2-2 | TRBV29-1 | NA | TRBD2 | CSGSGTSSSGELFF | TGCAGCGGATCCGGGACTAGCAGCTCTGGGGAGCTGTTTTTT